This T cell receptor beta chain is drawn from a study of T-cell memory formation after mild COVID-19. General observations from the study: The study detected some responding clones in pre-infection memory, suggesting cross-reactive memory joined. A second wave of clones peaked on day 37, and their SARS-CoV-2 specificity went unconfirmed.

The CDR3 has 13 amino acids. Germline loops: CDR1 SGHTA, CDR2 FQGTGA. Trimming shortened V by 3 bases and J by 6 bases, and 10 bases separated the two germline ends. This clonotype was observed a handful of times. The antigen remains undetermined. Sample barcodes and UMIs were carried by the TCR alpha and TCR beta cDNA libraries that 5'RACE generated with constant-segment primers. Via MiXCR, TCRdb re-called the 5' RACE reads, giving one row per CDR3 protein. The sample holds 200,000 to 250,000 distinct CDR3 sequences, just over 15% seen once. The source material was PBMCs or a T cell subset sorted from them (not recorded which). The chain has TRBV7-3 and TRBJ2-3, with D unresolved. This sequence originates from an adult woman who had mild COVID-19 (a few samples of this study predate the infection). Cell type and time point are not known. The CDR3 nucleotides read TGTGCCAGCAGCTTCGTCGGTTGGGATACGCAGTATTTT. Its translation: CASSFVGWDTQYF.